This T cell receptor beta chain derives from a study of molecular identifiers for immune sequencing clone quantification. General study findings and limits: Among effectors, clones above 20 RNA copies held over 98% of molecules; among naive cells, under 1%. Should identical TCR molecules share a barcode, the sizes of highly expanded clones could be underestimated.

Naive CD8 libraries were made from about 20,000 to 1,000,000 sorted cells, and they used 10%, 30% or 50% RNA. Previously published methods and listed TCR primers were used for the bulk TCR libraries. TCRdb recomputed calls from the PCR reads with MiXCR, one row per CDR3 protein. The table shows about 640,000 distinct CDR3 sequences, with 15% to 20% occurring only once. Ten or more counts support this clonotype. Its cognate antigen is unknown. Germline trimming cut 6 bases from V and 3 bases from J; bases unmatched to any gene: 2. The CDR3 sequence is 12 residues long. Per the germline V gene, CDR1 is LNHDA and CDR2 is SQIVND (reference sequence).

This receptor was identified in a human donor in good health. Some libraries in this study had Jurkat cell RNA spiked in. Source material: naive CD8+ T cells from blood, with Jurkat cell RNA spiked in. Subset described: FACS-sorted CD8+CD4-CCR7+CD45RA+ naive T cells. This chain joins TRBV19 and TRBJ2-7; 7 positions match TRBD1. CDR3 residues: CASSDRDYEQYF. CDR3 nucleotides: TGTGCCAGTAGCGACAGGGACTACGAGCAGTACTTC.